A selection of T cell receptor beta chains follows, all from one sample in a study of CD8 T cells in Susac syndrome. TCRdb reprocessed the immunoSEQ multiplex PCR reads via MiXCR and lists one record per CDR3 protein. The sample records 150,000 to 200,000 distinct CDR3 sequences, 94% being singletons. The sample was CD4+ T cells from PBMCs. All receptors come from a human donor with Susac syndrome. Each CDR3 is given with its conserved first and last residue. A D gene is named only where the DNA matches it firmly. The size entry is marked missing in some rows and otherwise reads once, few, many or a size class.

>.|.|TRBJ2-1|TRBV3-1
TGTGCCAGCAGCCTCGTGGGAAGGAATGAGCAGTTCTTC
CASSLVGRNEQFF
>.|.|TRBJ2-1|TRBV25-1
TGTGCCAGCAGTGAATCGGACCGAGGGAGTGAGCAGTTCTTC
CASSESDRGSEQFF
>.|TRBD2|TRBJ2-7|TRBV29-1
TGCAGCGTTCGCCTAGCGGTGAGGGAGCAGTACTTC
CSVRLAVREQYF
>.|.|TRBJ2-1|TRBV3-1
TGTGCCAGCAGCTATAGGGGGAATGAGCAGTTCTTC
CASSYRGNEQFF
>.|TRBD1|TRBJ1-5|TRBV29-1
TGCAGCGGCGGGACAGGGAATCAGCCCCAGCATTTT
CSGGTGNQPQHF
>.|.|TRBJ1-1|TRBV10-3
TGTGCCATCCGAACGACAGGAATGAACACTGAAGCTTTCTTT
CAIRTTGMNTEAFF
>.|TRBD1|TRBJ2-7|TRBV29-1
TGCAGCGCCCGGACAGGGGATTACGAGCAGTACTTC
CSARTGDYEQYF
>.|.|TRBJ1-6|TRBV18
TGTGCCAGCTCACAGAGATCGGGGAATTCACCCCTCCACTTT
CASSQRSGNSPLHF
>.|.|TRBJ1-5|TRBV29-1
TGCAGCGTTGAAGAAGGGCCGAGTCAGCCCCAGCATTTT
CSVEEGPSQPQHF
>.|.|TRBJ2-2|TRBV11-2
TGTGCCAGCAGCCCCCGACCTGGTGGCGGGGAGCTGTTTTTT
CASSPRPGGGELFF
>.|.|TRBJ1-2|TRBV29-1
TGCAGCGTCGAAGGGCTCTATGGCTACACCTTC
CSVEGLYGYTF
>.|TRBD2|TRBJ2-1|TRBV7-6
TGTGCCAGCAGCTTAATGACTAGCGGGGTCCGTGTTGAGCAGTTCTTC
CASSLMTSGVRVEQFF
>.|TRBD2|TRBJ2-2|TRBV9
TGTGCCAGCAGCTCTCAAGCGGGGGCCACCGGGGAGCTGTTTTTT
CASSSQAGATGELFF
>once|.|TRBJ2-7|TRBV4-1
TGCGCCAGCAGCCAAGACCACAGGATCTACGAGCAGTACTTC
CASSQDHRIYEQYF
>.|TRBD1|TRBJ2-1|TRBV18
TGTGCCAGCTCACTACGGACAGGGGGCTACAATGAGCAGTTCTTC
CASSLRTGGYNEQFF
>.|TRBD1|TRBJ2-7|TRBV20-1
TGCAGTGCTAGAGATCGGGACAGGGGTCCCTACGAGCAGTACTTC
CSARDRDRGPYEQYF
>once|TRBD1|TRBJ2-5|TRBV7-9
TGTGCCAGCAGCTTTGAGGGGGCAGGAGAGACCCAGTACTTC
CASSFEGAGETQYF
>.|.|TRBJ2-7|TRBV5-1
TGCGCCAGCAGCTTGGAAATGTACGAGCAGTACTTC
CASSLEMYEQYF
>.|TRBD2|TRBJ2-3|TRBV7-2
TGTGCCAGCATCCGGACTAGCGGGGTGGGAGGAGATACGCAGTATTTT
CASIRTSGVGGDTQYF
>.|TRBD1|TRBJ2-2|TRBV4-2
TGTGCCAGCAGCCAACAGGGGGCGAGGGACGGGGAGCTGTTTTTT
CASSQQGARDGELFF
>.|.|TRBJ2-7|TRBV15
TGTGCCACCAGCAGAGATTCAGGACACACCTACGAGCAGTACTTC
CATSRDSGHTYEQYF
>.|TRBD2|TRBJ2-7|TRBV6-5
TGTGCCAGCAGTTACTCGAGGGGAGGGGTTGAGCAGTACTTC
CASSYSRGGVEQYF
>.|.|TRBJ2-1|TRBV5-1
TGCGCCAGCAGCTTTCTCGGGACCCCCGGCAATGAGCAGTTCTTC
CASSFLGTPGNEQFF
>.|.|TRBJ2-1|TRBV25-1
TGTGCCAGCAGTCCTAGGACGGCTTACAATGAGCAGTTCTTC
CASSPRTAYNEQFF
>.|.|TRBJ2-1|TRBV18
TGTGCCAGCTCACCACCGGGTCTCTCGGGTGAGCAGTTCTTC
CASSPPGLSGEQFF
>.|TRBD1|TRBJ2-7|TRBV6-5
TGTGCCAGCAGTTGGGACAGGGTGACCGGCGAGCAGTACTTC
CASSWDRVTGEQYF
>.|TRBD1|TRBJ1-2|TRBV7-2
TGTGCCAGCAGCTTAGCCGGGACAGGCCAAGGTTCCGGCTACACCTTC
CASSLAGTGQGSGYTF
>once|.|TRBJ1-2|TRBV9
TGTGCCAGCAGCCGGGGGGGTTCCGATGGCTACACCTTC
CASSRGGSDGYTF
>.|.|TRBJ2-3|TRBV20-1
TGCAGTGCTCCCGCCAGCGGGGATACGCAGTATTTT
CSAPASGDTQYF
>.|.|TRBJ1-2|TRBV9
TGTGCCAGCAGCGTAGAAGGGACCGCTAAAGACTATGGCTACACCTTC
CASSVEGTAKDYGYTF
>.|.|TRBJ1-2|TRBV30
TGTGCCTGGAGGGACAAAGGGGATGGCTACACCTTC
CAWRDKGDGYTF
>.|TRBD1|TRBJ1-6|TRBV10-3
TGTGCCAGCCACCCGGGACAGGTATTGAATTCACCCCTCCACTTT
CASHPGQVLNSPLHF
>.|.|TRBJ2-1|TRBV9
TGTGCCAGCAGCGTGGACAGCTACAATGAGCAGTTCTTC
CASSVDSYNEQFF
>once|TRBD1|TRBJ2-3|TRBV2
TGTGCCAGCAGAGGGGGCCCAGATACGCAGTATTTT
CASRGGPDTQYF
>.|TRBD2|TRBJ2-7|TRBV7-2
TGTGCCAGCAGCAACGCAGCGGGGGGGCACTACGAGCAGTACTTC
CASSNAAGGHYEQYF
>.|TRBD1|TRBJ2-7|TRBV20-1
TGCAGTGCCGGCAGGGGGTACGAGCAGTACTTC
CSAGRGYEQYF
>.|.|TRBJ1-4|TRBV2
TGTGCCAGCAGTGCAGAGGAAAAACTGTTTTTT
CASSAEEKLFF
>.|.|TRBJ2-1|TRBV27
TGTGCCAGCAGTAAAAGGGACTCTTACAATGAGCAGTTCTTC
CASSKRDSYNEQFF
>.|.|TRBJ1-5|TRBV20-1
TGCAGTGCCGGAACGTCAGCCGGGCCCCAGCATTTT
CSAGTSAGPQHF
>.|.|TRBJ2-5|TRBV21-1
TGTGCCAGCAGCAATCGACGGGAGGGCGAGACCCAGTACTTC
CASSNRREGETQYF
>.|.|TRBJ2-7|TRBV7-6
TGTGCCAGCAGCTTACCTTTCAGCTACGAGCAGTACTTC
CASSLPFSYEQYF
>.|.|TRBJ2-7|TRBV25-1
TGTGCCAGCAGTGCGTTAGCCAGCGAGCAGTACTTC
CASSALASEQYF
>.|TRBD1|TRBJ2-7|TRBV5-1
TGCGCCAGCAGCTTGCGGGGGGACAGGGGGAAAGAGCAGTACTTC
CASSLRGDRGKEQYF
>once|.|TRBJ1-3|TRBV3-1
TGTGCCAGCAGCCTCAGGGCATCTGGAAACACCATATATTTT
CASSLRASGNTIYF
>.|.|TRBJ2-1|TRBV2
TGTGCCAGCAGGCCCGTGTTCGCGTCCCCGCGGTTCTTC
CASRPVFASPRFF
>.|.|TRBJ2-1|TRBV9
TGTGCCAGCAGCGTAGAAGCGTACAATGAGCAGTTCTTC
CASSVEAYNEQFF
>.|.|TRBJ2-5|TRBV10-1
TGCGCCAGCAGTGAGTCAAGGACTCTCCAGACCCAGTACTTC
CASSESRTLQTQYF
>.|TRBD2|TRBJ2-3|TRBV9
TGTGCCAGCAGCGGGACTAGCGGGGGGTTCCCTAGCACAGATACGCAGTATTTT
CASSGTSGGFPSTDTQYF
>.|TRBD2|TRBJ2-5|TRBV4-1
TGCGCCAGCAGCCGACTAGCGGGGGTGCGGGAGACCCAGTACTTC
CASSRLAGVRETQYF
>.|.|TRBJ2-3|TRBV12-3/TRBV12-4
TGTGCCAGCAGTTTGCGGGGTAAATTTGCAGATACGCAGTATTTT
CASSLRGKFADTQYF
>.|.|TRBJ2-1|TRBV6-2/TRBV6-3
TGTGCCAGCAGTTCCCGCTACCATGAGCAGTTCTTC
CASSSRYHEQFF
>.|.|TRBJ1-5|TRBV12-5
TGTGCTAGTGCAGAAGGGCCCGGGCCCCAGCATTTT
CASAEGPGPQHF
>.|TRBD2|TRBJ2-3|TRBV5-4
TGTGCCAGCAGCTCCGGGGCGCGGGGGACGACAGATACGCAGTATTTT
CASSSGARGTTDTQYF
>.|TRBD1|TRBJ1-6|TRBV20-1
TGCAGTGCTAGCCCGGGACAGGGAATTTCACCCCTCCACTTT
CSASPGQGISPLHF
>.|.|TRBJ1-5|TRBV19
TGTGCCAGTAGTCCTTATAGCAATCAGCCCCAGCATTTT
CASSPYSNQPQHF
>.|TRBD1|TRBJ1-2|TRBV3-1
TGTGCCAGCAGCCAAGAGATGGGGACCGGGACAGGGGGTCGGGGCTACACCTTC
CASSQEMGTGTGGRGYTF
>.|.|TRBJ1-2|TRBV4-3
TGCGCCAGCAGCCAAGATCTAACAAACTCCGGAGGCTACACCTTC
CASSQDLTNSGGYTF
>.|TRBD1|TRBJ2-1|TRBV6-1
TGTGCCAGCAGTGATTTAAGGACAGGGTCGTCCAATGAGCAGTTCTTC
CASSDLRTGSSNEQFF
>.|.|TRBJ2-7|TRBV29-1
TGCAGCGTTGTGGAAGAGGGACGGCTGTACGAGCAGTACTTC
CSVVEEGRLYEQYF
>.|TRBD2|TRBJ2-5|TRBV4-1
TGCGCCAGCAGCCAAGAAATTTATCCGCGACTAGCTGTAGAGACCCAGTACTTC
CASSQEIYPRLAVETQYF